The present T cell receptor (beta chain) was sequenced within a study of metastatic and nonmetastatic thyroid tumors. For the study at large: Across peripheral blood and tumor or nodule tissue samples taken from malignant and benign thyroid patients, the repertoires were compared with one another. Findings and caveats of the study: The study reportedly found significantly higher TCR beta diversity in malignant thyroid tumors than benign nodules, in blood and tumor.

With 5 bases clipped from V and 4 bases from J, the junction kept 8 bases outside the gene matches. Germline CDR1 is MNHNS and CDR2 is SASEGT. The CDR3 length is 17 residues. Within the sample, this clone is medium-sized (0.01 to 0.1%). Its antigen remains unknown. Thyroid surgery was performed in patients who had received no treatment beforehand. Authors' methods: Clinicopathological groups of papillary thyroid cancer showed CDR3 differences that were used to build a distant-metastasis classifier. TCRdb re-called the PCR reads through MiXCR. The V and J calls, along with clone size, are taken from TCRdb and not from the paper's own processing. There are about 16,000 clones in the sample; roughly 31% occur only once, and roughly a tenth lies in the top ten.

The rearrangement joins TRBV6-1 to TRBJ1-6; TRBD1 matches at 10 bases. The TCR was taken from a female donor with papillary thyroid cancer or a benign thyroid nodule (not recorded which). Some clones in this sample may be carry-over from other donors' samples. Material: blood. The CDR3 nucleotides are TGTGCCAGCAGTAGAGGGACAGGGGCTTTTTATAATTCACCCCTCCACTTT. It codes for CASSRGTGAFYNSPLHF.